This T cell receptor (beta chain) was captured by sequencing in a study of blood T cell repertoires in COVID-19. Overall study: Nucleic acid was either cDNA or gDNA, and it came from T cells, B-cell-depleted T cells, or PBMCs.

As originally analysed: Amplification of reference gene primers was used by the study to estimate nucleated cell counts. Here immunoSEQ multiplex PCR was the method, and the copy in TCRdb shows in-frame clones only, minus some. V, J and clone size were drawn from that table, and D and trimming were deduced from the DNA. The sample records a few hundred thousand clones, about 87% being singletons. The CDR3 consists of 13 residues. V was shortened by 2 bases and J by 2 bases, with 6 bases between the two germline ends. Germline CDR1 LNHNV, CDR2 YYDKDF (reference sequence). This rearrangement joins TRBV15 to TRBJ1-2; D is ambiguous. The clonotype originates from a woman aged 45-59 years with acute or convalescent COVID-19. What was sequenced was peripheral blood. The CDR3 here is CATSRQTNYGYTF. CDR3 sequence (DNA): TGTGCCACCAGCAGACAGACAAACTATGGCTACACCTTC.